This T cell receptor (beta chain) was found in a study of CD8 T cells in Susac syndrome. V lost 7 bases to trimming and J lost 6 bases; unmatched junction nucleotides: 18. CDR3 length: 17 residues. Germline V gene data show CDR1 as MNHEY and CDR2 as SMNVEV (reference sequence). After extraction with the RNeasy kit, about 0.5 to 1 ug of the RNA was reverse transcribed using random hexamers. Multiplex PCR with immunoSEQ amplified the TCR beta CDR3 across 54 Vbeta and 13 Jbeta. Each CDR3 protein is one row after TCRdb ran MiXCR on the immunoSEQ multiplex PCR reads. In the table there are about 280,000 distinct CDR3 sequences, roughly 81% of which are singletons.

The chain couples TRBV27 to TRBJ2-1; 7 nucleotides agree with TRBD2. The sequence was obtained from a human donor with multiple sclerosis. The specimen sequenced was CD8+ T cells from PBMCs. The CDR3, as DNA: TGTGCCAGCATGGCGGGGGTCGGAGACAGAAGTTCCAATGAGCAGTTCTTC. Its translation is CASMAGVGDRSSNEQFF.